This entry describes one TCR beta chain. Its specificity is unknown. Germline-derived CDR1 and CDR2 are SEHNR and FQNEAQ (reference sequence). The CDR3 totals 12 residues. Deletions cut 5 bases from V and 4 bases from J, with 9 bases between. This record belongs to a study of beta chain features in type 1 diabetes. Points from the study as a whole: Relative to healthy donors, patients appeared to have naive, central memory and Treg TCRB repertoires that were more similar. Fewer insertions but more deletions were seen at VDJ junctions in type 1 diabetes patients. In every one of the four CD4+ subsets, TCRB CDR3s were moderately but significantly shorter in Type 1 diabetes patients. Shorter templates might be favored by PCR, and equally so in patients and in controls.

The whole isolated RNA underwent reverse transcription, so sequencing captured expressed TCRB transcripts. Profiling relied on immunoSEQ multiplex PCR, and the TCRdb table lists in-frame clones only, not all of them. This table has 200,000 to 250,000 clones, approximately 10% appearing once. The chain links TRBV7-9 to TRBJ2-7; possibly TRBD1 for D (5 bases). The sequence was collected from a young man in good health. Sequenced sample: central memory CD4+ T cells from blood. DNA for the CDR3: TGTGCCAGCAGCCCCTCAGGGTACGAGCAGTACTTC. It encodes CASSPSGYEQYF. Full variable domain (missing parts from reference TRBV7-9 and TRBJ2-7): DTGVSQNPRHKITKRGQNVTFRCDPISEHNRLYWYRQTLGQGPEFLTYFQNEAQLEKSRLLSDRFSAERPKGSFSTLEIQRTEQGDSAMYLCASSPSGYEQYFGPGTRLTVT.